Below, 18 T cell receptor beta chains from the same sample are listed, as sequenced in a study of blood T cell repertoires in COVID-19. Libraries were prepared by immunoSEQ multiplex PCR; TCRdb keeps only in-frame clonotypes and omits some of them. The sample consists of 200,000 to 250,000 clones, around 85% of them appearing once. The sequencing sample was made of peripheral blood. Every receptor here comes from a woman aged 30 to 39 who had recovered from COVID-19.

The chain joins TRBV19 to TRBJ1-5; TRBD1 might be the D (6 bases). Trimming stripped 5 bases from V and 7 bases from J, with 9 bases between. CDR3 length: 12 residues. Germline CDR1 LNHDA, CDR2 SQIVND (reference sequence). CDR3: CASSPQGQPQHF. In nucleotides, the CDR3 is TGTGCCAGTAGTCCCCAGGGGCAGCCCCAGCATTTT.

The chain carries TRBV18 and TRBJ2-2; the match to TRBD1 covers 7 bases. J was trimmed by 0 bases and V by 1 base; bases with no gene match: 8. The CDR3 length is 18 residues. Per germline, CDR1 KGHSH and CDR2 LQKENI. In nucleotides, the CDR3 is TGTGCCAGCTCACCACTAGGACAGGCCCGGACGAACACCGGGGAGCTGTTTTTT. Its translation: CASSPLGQARTNTGELFF.

This sequence joins TRBV11-3 and TRBJ2-3, with 7 nucleotides matching TRBD1. Germline loops: CDR1 SGHNT, CDR2 YENEEA. With 5 bases clipped from V and 2 bases from J, the junction kept 7 bases outside the gene matches. The CDR3 length is 15 residues. CDR3 region: CASSQGQTPTDTQYF. The CDR3 nucleotides are TGTGCCAGCAGCCAGGGACAGACCCCCACAGATACGCAGTATTTT.

The genes are TRBV5-4 and TRBJ2-1; tentatively, D is TRBD1 (6 bases). The germline gives CDR1 SGHNT, CDR2 YYREEE (reference sequence). V gave up 3 bases and J gave up 8 bases, with 12 bases separating them. The CDR3 contains 13 residues. CDR3 nucleotides: TGTGCCAGCAGCTCAGGACAGAGGGATGAGCAGTTCTTC. Its protein product is CASSSGQRDEQFF.

The chain carries TRBV6-1 and TRBJ2-7; weak D call: TRBD1 (6 bases). This CDR3 is built from 15 residues. Trimming removed 1 base from V and 2 bases from J, with 12 bases in between. Germline-derived CDR1 and CDR2 are MNHNS and SASEGT. The DNA for the CDR3 is TGTGCCAGCAGTGAAGGCCGACAGGCCCCCTACGAGCAGTACTTC. Translated, it gives CASSEGRQAPYEQYF.

V usage is TRBV10-3 and J usage is TRBJ1-2; no reliable D call. Germline CDR1 and CDR2: ENHRY and SYGVKD. The CDR3 has 12 amino acids. The germline V and J ends were trimmed by 7 bases and 7 bases, with 13 bases remaining between them. For the CDR3, the DNA is TGTGCCATCAAGAGGGAGGCGGGTGGCTACACCTTC. Translation gives CAIKREAGGYTF.

The V and J genes are TRBV4-2 and TRBJ2-1; no firm D call. Germline assignment: CDR1 LGHNA and CDR2 YNFKEQ. V lost 0 bases and J lost 3, with 9 bases in between. The CDR3 totals 15 residues. The CDR3 DNA reads TGTGCCAGCAGCCAAGATTCGAACAACTACAATGAGCAGTTCTTC. Protein: CASSQDSNNYNEQFF.

The rearrangement uses TRBV4-2 and TRBJ2-1; 11 nucleotides match TRBD2. The CDR3 is made up of 17 amino acids. V dropped 4 bases and J dropped 6; count of bases not matched to a gene: 11. CDR1 LGHNA and CDR2 YNFKEQ come from the germline V gene. For the CDR3, the DNA is TGTGCCAGCAGCCCCACCCTCCTAGCGGGGGGTACCAATGAGCAGTTCTTC. It translates to CASSPTLLAGGTNEQFF.

The CDR3 spells CASSQGGQPFLHQPQHF. The CDR3 DNA reads as TGTGCCAGCAGCCAAGGAGGACAGCCCTTCTTGCATCAGCCCCAGCATTTT. This chain uses TRBV3-1 (or the pseudogene TRBV3-2) with TRBJ1-5; possible D gene TRBD1, 6 bases. The V end was cut by 1 base, the J end by 5 bases, with 18 bases between. This CDR3 has 17 amino acids. CDR1 and CDR2 from the germline V gene are LGHDT and YNNKEL (reference sequence).

The V and J genes are TRBV7-6 and TRBJ2-7, with TRBD2 matching over 14 bases. There are 16 residues in the CDR3. The junction had 7 bases not matched to a gene; V was cut back by 3 bases and J by 6 bases. Germline V lookup: CDR1 SGHVS, CDR2 FNYEAQ. CDR3 nucleotides: TGTGCCAGCAGCTTGAGACTAGCGGGGGGGCGTAGCGAGCAGTACTTC. Its protein is CASSLRLAGGRSEQYF. Complete variable domain (other parts from reference TRBV7-6 and TRBJ2-7): GAGVSQSPRYKVTKRGQDVALRCDPISGHVSLYWYRQALGQGPEFLTYFNYEAQQDKSGLPNDRFSAERPEGSISTLTIQRTEQRDSAMYRCASSLRLAGGRSEQYFGPGTRLTVT.

This clone has a single count. Mismatch with germline at one junction end may stem from a read error. The V and J genes are TRBV25-1 and TRBJ1-2; D might be TRBD1 (5 bases). Germline V lookup: CDR1 MGHDK, CDR2 SYGVNS. This CDR3 spans 13 amino acids. The CDR3 here is CASSGQYYYGYIF. For the CDR3, the DNA is TGTGCCAGCAGTGGACAGTATTATTATGGCTACATCTTC.

The chain employs TRBV4-1 and TRBJ2-7, with 9 bases aligning to TRBD1. The CDR3 sequence is 15 residues long. The germline CDR1 and CDR2 sequences are MGHRA and YSYEKL. Trimming at V came to 4 bases and at J to 0 bases, leaving 4 bases not matched to a gene. The CDR3 here is CASSLRQGDSYEQYF. The CDR3 region has the DNA TGCGCCAGCAGCCTTCGACAGGGGGACTCCTACGAGCAGTACTTC.

The V gene is TRBV27, the J gene TRBJ1-6, with 7 bases identical to TRBD1. V was clipped by 3 bases and J by 5 bases; unmatched bases: 1. Germline V CDR1 and CDR2: MNHEY, SMNVEV (reference sequence). The CDR3 length is 14 residues. The DNA of the CDR3 is TGTGCCAGCAGTTTCAGGGGGGATAATTCACCCCTCCACTTT. Its translation is CASSFRGDNSPLHF.

V gene TRBV21-1 combines with J gene TRBJ1-1. TRBV21-1 corresponds to a pseudogene. This CDR3 contains 14 residues. The chain's CDR3 is CASSKDRGVTEAFF. The CDR3 bases are TGTGCCAGCAGCAAAGATCGGGGAGTGACTGAAGCTTTCTTT.

This clone was seen more than once but under ten times. The V call is TRBV19, the J call TRBJ1-5; no reliable D call. Germline CDR1 LNHDA, CDR2 SQIVND (reference sequence). There are 13 residues in the CDR3. Trimming removed 0 bases at V and 5 bases at J, with 5 bases between. CDR3: CASSIDADQPQHF. The CDR3 nucleotides read TGTGCCAGTAGTATAGACGCAGATCAGCCCCAGCATTTT.

The V call is TRBV19, the J call TRBJ2-5; D call uncertain. The CDR3 spans 14 residues. From germline, CDR1 is LNHDA and CDR2 SQIVND (reference sequence). V lost 2 bases and J 0 bases, leaving 7 bases between the germline ends. CDR3 sequence reads: CASSISRDQETQYF. As DNA, the CDR3 is TGTGCCAGTAGTATAAGTCGAGACCAAGAGACCCAGTACTTC.

V is TRBV3-1 (or the pseudogene TRBV3-2) and J is TRBJ1-1; no reliable D call. The CDR3 runs to 14 residues. Trimming cost V 5 bases and J 1 base, with 11 bases left between them. CDR1 and CDR2 from the germline V gene are LGHDT and YNNKEL (reference sequence). CDR3 sequence (DNA): TGTGCCAGCAGCTCAGGACGGGGGAACACTGAAGCTTTCTTT. Amino acids: CASSSGRGNTEAFF.

This clone was seen more than once but under ten times. This chain links TRBV11-1 with TRBJ1-6; no firm D call. The CDR3 has 13 amino acids. V shed 0 bases and J shed 10 bases, with 7 bases lying between them. CDR1 and CDR2 from the germline V gene are SGHAT and FQDESV (reference sequence). DNA for the CDR3: TGTGCCAGCAGCTTAGCGTCAGAATCACCCCTCCACTTT. Its translation is CASSLASESPLHF.